This TCR beta chain was captured by sequencing in a study of CD8+CD57+ T cells in acquired aplastic anemia. About the research overall: Yields of DNA that came from sorted CD4+ and CD8+ cells averaged about 3 ug.

The sequenced patients had an expansion of CD8+CD57+ cells seen by flow cytometry. The blood sampling took place in patients who had so far received no therapy. The CDR3 length is 14 residues. V gave up 6 bases and J gave up 8 bases, with 17 bases separating them. Germline V lookup: CDR1 DFQATT, CDR2 SNEGSKA (reference sequence). This clonotype has just a few counts. Its antigen is as yet unknown. According to the study, genomic DNA was the template for TCR beta VDJ and CDR3 profiling. Using its own MiXCR run on the reads, TCRdb lists one record per CDR3 protein. The sample holds some 150,000 distinct CDR3 sequences, 71% seen once. Broader study findings: Comparison of patients with controls identified about 27 shared CD8+ CDR3 sequences.

This clonotype was obtained from a human donor with aplastic anemia. Sequenced: sorted CD4+, CD8+, or CD8+CD57+ T cells (not recorded which) from PBMCs. The J gene is TRBJ1-6, the V gene TRBV20-1, with D possibly TRBD1 on 5 matching bases. CDR3 coding DNA: TGCAGTGCCCCAGGCCCTGACAGAGATTCACCCCTCCACTTT. The encoded protein is CSAPGPDRDSPLHF.